This entry lists 24 T cell receptor beta chains sequenced from one sample in a study of OX40 agonist ivuxolimab in advanced cancers. Measured with immunoSEQ multiplex PCR; TCRdb has only the in-frame clones, and not every one. The sample lists 25,000 to 40,000 clones, approximately 90% seen once, with more than 30% in the top ten. This specimen was CD4+ or CD8+ T cells sorted from blood, taken in a trial of the OX40 agonist ivuxolimab. These receptors were collected from an adult with an advanced solid tumor such as melanoma, head and neck, liver or kidney cancer.

The rearrangement uses TRBV11-3 and TRBJ2-1, with D hard to call. Per germline, CDR1 SGHNT and CDR2 YENEEA. There are 12 residues in the CDR3. V lost 3 bases and J lost 6, with 6 bases in between. CDR3 sequence (DNA): TGTGCCAGCAGCTTTGGTGTCAATGAGCAGTTCTTC. It yields the protein CASSFGVNEQFF.

The table lists this clone with a count of one. The chain is built from TRBV7-9 and TRBJ2-2, with 11 bases identical to TRBD2. Looked up from germline, CDR1 is SEHNR and CDR2 is FQNEAQ (reference sequence). The CDR3 sequence is 16 residues long. V gave up 5 bases and J gave up 8 bases; unmatched junction bases: 10. DNA for the CDR3: TGTGCCAGCAGCATGGGGACTAGCGGATTTTTAGGGGAGCTGTTTTTT. Amino acids: CASSMGTSGFLGELFF. Full variable domain (rest looked up from reference TRBV7-9 and TRBJ2-2): DTGVSQNPRHKITKRGQNVTFRCDPISEHNRLYWYRQTLGQGPEFLTYFQNEAQLEKSRLLSDRFSAERPKGSFSTLEIQRTEQGDSAMYLCASSMGTSGFLGELFFGEGSRLTVL.

The V and J genes are TRBV30 and TRBJ1-3, with D uncertain. V was clipped by 3 bases and J by 8 bases, with 11 bases between them. The CDR3 is 12 amino acids. Germline V CDR1 and CDR2: GTSNPN, SVGIG (reference sequence). The CDR3 DNA reads as TGTGCCTGGAGCCCCCTCGGGGACACCATATATTTT. Encoded protein: CAWSPLGDTIYF. Looking up the rest from reference TRBV30 and TRBJ1-3 gives the full variable domain: SQTIHQWPATLVQPVGSPLSLECTVEGTSNPNLYWYRQAAGRGLQLLFYSVGIGQISSEVPQNLSASRPQDRQFILSSKKLLLSDSGFYLCAWSPLGDTIYFGEGSWLTVV.

Only one count was recorded for this clone. The V call is TRBV7-3, the J call TRBJ2-1; TRBD2 aligns across 10 bases. The germline V gene encodes CDR1 SGHTA and CDR2 FQGTGA. The V gene end was trimmed by 5 bases and the J gene end by 3 bases; junction bases not matched to a gene: 4. This CDR3 has 15 amino acids. CDR3 DNA: TGTGCCAGCAGCGCGCTAGCGGGGGTCTACAATGAGCAGTTCTTC. Its protein product is CASSALAGVYNEQFF.

The V gene is TRBV5-1, the J gene TRBJ2-1; the D gene is possibly TRBD1 (6 bases). The CDR3 is 13 residues long. Germline CDR1 SGHRS, CDR2 YFSETQ. Deletions cut 4 bases from V and 4 bases from J, with 9 bases between. The CDR3 loop is CASSPDSYNEQFF. CDR3 nucleotide sequence: TGCGCCAGCAGCCCGGACAGTTACAATGAGCAGTTCTTC.

The chain employs TRBV7-9 and TRBJ2-5; 10 bases are shared with TRBD2. The CDR3 spans 19 residues. Looked up from germline, CDR1 is SEHNR and CDR2 is FQNEAQ (reference sequence). Trimming took 1 base from V and 5 from J; bases not matched to a gene: 16. This CDR3 reads CASSLDPFSGGGREETQYF. The CDR3 nucleotides read TGTGCCAGCAGCTTAGATCCGTTCAGCGGGGGGGGTCGAGAGGAGACCCAGTACTTC.

This clone has only one observation. CDR3 loop: CASSDGTSGAYEQYF. The CDR3 region has the DNA TGTGCCAGCAGCGATGGGACTAGCGGGGCCTACGAGCAGTACTTC. This chain joins TRBV9 and TRBJ2-7; 13 bases agree with TRBD2. CDR1 and CDR2 from the germline V gene are SGDLS and YYNGEE. CDR3 size: 15 residues. The V segment lost 3 bases and the J segment 2 bases; nucleotides outside the gene matches: 2.

V gene TRBV7-9 combines with J gene TRBJ2-7; 10 bases align to TRBD2. Germline assignment: CDR1 SEHNR and CDR2 FQNEAQ (reference sequence). The length of the CDR3 is 15 residues. With 3 bases clipped from V and 0 bases from J, the junction kept 2 bases outside the gene matches. The CDR3 DNA is TGTGCCAGCAGCTTTTCTAGCGGGAGCTCCTACGAGCAGTACTTC. It is translated as CASSFSSGSSYEQYF.

The CDR3 sequence is CASSSFYGGETQYF. The DNA of the CDR3 is TGTGCCAGCAGTTCCTTTTATGGTGGCGAGACCCAGTACTTC. This chain links TRBV28 with TRBJ2-5, with D uncertain. V lost 4 bases to trimming and J lost 5 bases, with 14 bases between them. This CDR3 has 14 residues. From germline, CDR1 is MDHEN and CDR2 SYDVKM. Full variable domain (missing parts from reference TRBV28 and TRBJ2-5): DVKVTQSSRYLVKRTGEKVFLECVQDMDHENMFWYRQDPGLGLRLIYFSYDVKMKEKGDIPEGYSVSREKKERFSLILESASTNQTSMYLCASSSFYGGETQYFGPGTRLLVL.

A single count supports this clone. V and J are TRBV15 and TRBJ2-7; 7 bases line up with TRBD2. J was trimmed by 1 base and V by 5 bases; bases with no gene match: 8. Germline CDR1 LNHNV, CDR2 YYDKDF (reference sequence). This CDR3 is built from 15 residues. CDR3 sequence: CATSVGSGASYEQYF. DNA of the CDR3: TGTGCCACCAGCGTAGGAAGCGGGGCTTCCTACGAGCAGTACTTC. The full variable domain, completed using reference TRBV15 and TRBJ2-7, is DAMVIQNPRYQVTQFGKPVTLSCSQTLNHNVMYWYQQKSSQAPKLLFHYYDKDFNNEADTPDNFQSRRPNTSFCFLDIRSPGLGDTAMYLCATSVGSGASYEQYFGPGTRLTVT.

The V and J genes are TRBV11-2 and TRBJ1-2; D unresolved. The germline gives CDR1 SGHAT, CDR2 FQNNGV. The CDR3 is 14 amino acids. The V and J ends lost 4 bases and 2 bases respectively, with 11 bases between them. DNA for the CDR3: TGTGCCAGCAGCTCGGGGAGGTCCAACTATGGCTACACCTTC. It encodes CASSSGRSNYGYTF.

This clone occurred once. V is TRBV7-8 and J is TRBJ2-7, with 9 bases identical to TRBD1. V shed 1 base and J 3 bases; nucleotides not matched to a gene: 4. The CDR3 contains 15 residues. CDR1 and CDR2 from the germline V gene are SGHVS and FQNEAQ. The CDR3 DNA reads as TGTGCCAGCAGCTTAGGGCCGGGACAGGGCTACGAGCAGTACTTC. This translates into CASSLGPGQGYEQYF.

The rearrangement links TRBV9 to TRBJ2-3; TRBD2 agrees at 11 bases. Germline V gives CDR1 SGDLS, CDR2 YYNGEE. CDR3 length: 17 amino acids. V was clipped by 0 bases and J by 1 base; unmatched bases: 4. CDR3 bases: TGTGCCAGCAGCGTAGAACTAGCGGGAGTGGGCACAGATACGCAGTATTTT. This codes for CASSVELAGVGTDTQYF.

The chain joins TRBV19 to TRBJ1-1; no clear D gene. With 4 bases removed from V and 10 bases from J, the gap between germline ends came to 10 bases. Germline V gene sequence: CDR1 LNHDA, CDR2 SQIVND (reference sequence). CDR3 length equals 11 residues. In DNA form, the CDR3 reads TGTGCCAGTAGTACTGGGAGGAGAGCTTTCTTT. This gives the protein CASSTGRRAFF.

V and J are TRBV11-2 and TRBJ2-5; D is possibly TRBD1 (5 bases). The CDR3 is made up of 16 amino acids. The germline V and J ends were trimmed by 1 base and 5 bases, with 17 bases remaining between them. CDR1 and CDR2 from the germline V gene are SGHAT and FQNNGV. The CDR3 DNA reads TGTGCCAGCAGCTTAGGGATTGGACACCTCAGGGAGACCCAGTACTTC. Translation: CASSLGIGHLRETQYF.

V gene TRBV7-8 combines with J gene TRBJ2-3; 8 bases line up with TRBD2. V lost 5 bases, J lost 3 bases, and 7 bases stayed unmatched. The CDR3 length is 15 residues. Germline assignment: CDR1 SGHVS and CDR2 FQNEAQ. CDR3 DNA sequence: TGTGCCAGCAGCGCGTTCGCGGGGGGAACAGATACGCAGTATTTT. Its protein is CASSAFAGGTDTQYF.

The chain uses TRBV2 and TRBJ2-7, with a tentative D call TRBD1 (5 bases). This CDR3 region has 12 residues. The V end lost 5 bases, the J end lost 7 bases, and 12 bases lay between the germline ends. The germline V gene has CDR1 SNHLY and CDR2 FYNNEI. CDR3 in amino acids: CASSLGAGEQYF. The CDR3 DNA reads TGTGCCAGCAGTTTAGGGGCCGGTGAGCAGTACTTC.

To note about this clone: A junction boundary mismatches the germline segment, possibly from a read error. V and J are TRBV13 and TRBJ2-1, with D perhaps given as TRBD1 or TRBD2 (5 bases each). Per the germline V gene, CDR1 is PRHDT and CDR2 is FYEKMQ (reference sequence). This CDR3 has 12 residues. The CDR3 region is CASSDRRGWELF. In DNA form, the CDR3 reads TGTGCCAGCAGCGATCGTAGGGGCTGGGAGCTCTTC.

With regard to this clone: The junction departs from the called germline gene at one end, perhaps through a read error. In the same sample, other DNA sequences code for this CDR3. This chain connects TRBV27 to TRBJ2-7; perhaps TRBD2 as D (6 bases). CDR3 length: 11 residues. Germline loops: CDR1 MNHEY, CDR2 SMNVEV (reference sequence). CDR3 region: CASSTSGEQYF. The CDR3 DNA follows: TGTGCCAGCAGTACCTCGGGGGAGCAATACTTC.

This clone occurred once. This sequence joins TRBV5-6 and TRBJ2-7; weak D call: TRBD1 (5 bases). CDR3 size: 14 residues. The V and J ends lost 6 bases and 7 bases respectively, with 20 bases between them. CDR1 is SGHDT, CDR2 YYEEEE, per germline. In nucleotides, the CDR3 is TGTGCCAGCATTGCTGGGCAGGGCTTAAAGGAGCAGTACTTC. Translation: CASIAGQGLKEQYF.

The rearrangement uses TRBV10-1 and TRBJ2-7; D gene uncertain. CDR3 length: 12 residues. Germline V CDR1 and CDR2: WNHNN, SYGVQD (reference sequence). Trimming shortened V by 3 bases and J by 2 bases, and 5 bases separated the two germline ends. CDR3 protein: CASSDSTYEQYF. CDR3 DNA sequence: TGCGCCAGCAGTGACAGTACCTACGAGCAGTACTTC.

The CDR3 DNA is TGCGCCAGCAGCTTGGGAACCGGACAATTCAGCATTCAGTACTTC. It translates to CASSLGTGQFSIQYF. The chain has TRBV5-1 and TRBJ2-4, with a tentative D call TRBD1 (5 bases). CDR1 is SGHRS, CDR2 YFSETQ, per germline. The CDR3 spans 15 residues. V shed 0 bases and J shed 9 bases, with 16 bases lying between them.

The V call is TRBV7-6, the J call TRBJ2-1, with TRBD2 matching 11 bases. Germline CDR1 SGHVS, CDR2 FNYEAQ. With V trimmed by 2 bases and J by 0 bases, 6 bases remained unmatched. This CDR3 spans 18 amino acids. CDR3 DNA: TGTGCCAGCAGCTTAAGGGGACTAGCGGACCTCTCCTACAATGAGCAGTTCTTC. Amino acids: CASSLRGLADLSYNEQFF.

This chain joins TRBV28 and TRBJ2-7, with D perhaps TRBD1 (5 bases). The CDR3 spans 16 residues. The ends were cut back, 3 bases at V and 1 base at J, with 16 bases in the middle. Per the germline V gene, CDR1 is MDHEN and CDR2 is SYDVKM. CDR3 nucleotide sequence: TGTGCCAGCAGTTTCTCCTTCAGCAGGGTTTCCTACGAGCAGTACTTC. Protein: CASSFSFSRVSYEQYF.